The 25 T cell receptor beta chains below were found in one sample sequenced in a study of OX40 agonist ivuxolimab in advanced cancers. Only in-frame clones appear in the TCRdb table, and some are missing; sequencing was by immunoSEQ multiplex PCR. Among 100,000 to 150,000 clones listed, 80% to 95% were seen once. The source was CD4+ or CD8+ T cells sorted from blood, collected in a trial of the OX40 agonist ivuxolimab. These TCRs come from an adult with an advanced solid tumor such as melanoma, head and neck, liver or kidney cancer.

The count of this clone is one. The chain combines TRBV7-9 with TRBJ2-1; TRBD2 aligns across 7 bases. This CDR3 has 18 residues. The germline V gene encodes CDR1 SEHNR and CDR2 FQNEAQ (reference sequence). V gave up 5 bases and J gave up 1 base; unmatched junction bases: 14. The CDR3 region is CASSLWLAEHLSYNEQFF. DNA for the CDR3: TGTGCCAGCAGCCTATGGCTAGCGGAACATCTATCCTACAATGAGCAGTTCTTC.

The count of this clone is one. The chain has TRBV7-2 and TRBJ2-6, with D unresolved. The CDR3 has 17 residues. Germline V gene sequence: CDR1 SGHTA, CDR2 FQGNSA. V lost 3 bases and J 0 bases, leaving 12 bases between the germline ends. The CDR3 region has the DNA TGTGCCAGCAGCTTGTGGCGATCCAACTCTGGGGCCAACGTCCTGACTTTC. Translated: CASSLWRSNSGANVLTF.

In its sample, this clone was seen once. The DNA for the CDR3 is TGTGCCAGTAGTATAAAGGCGGGAGGGCCTTCCTATTACGAGCAGTACTTC. This encodes CASSIKAGGPSYYEQYF. The rearrangement joins TRBV19 to TRBJ2-7; TRBD2 agrees at 9 bases. Germline CDR1 LNHDA, CDR2 SQIVND (reference sequence). Trimming cost V 2 bases and J 4 bases; bases outside gene matches: 12. The CDR3 extends over 17 amino acids.

This chain links TRBV11-3 with TRBJ1-4; tentative D call: TRBD1 (6 bases). This CDR3 region has 15 residues. The V gene's germline CDR1 is SGHNT and CDR2 YENEEA. The ends were cut back, 2 bases at V and 12 bases at J, with 19 bases in the middle. The CDR3 DNA is TGTGCCAGCAGCTTATCGGGGGCGAGGGGTGTGGAACTGTTTTTT. Protein product: CASSLSGARGVELFF.

The chain carries TRBV10-3 and TRBJ2-1, with 14 bases identical to TRBD2. Germline CDR1 and CDR2: ENHRY and SYGVKD. The CDR3 totals 14 residues. V trimming: 6 bases; J trimming: 5 bases; junction bases outside the gene matches: 0. The CDR3 region is CAIRTSGRDNEQFF. The DNA for the CDR3 is TGTGCCATCAGGACTAGCGGGAGGGACAATGAGCAGTTCTTC.

In regard to this clone: Mismatch with germline at one junction end may stem from a read error. Distinct nucleotide sequences in the sample also encode this CDR3. This sequence joins TRBV7-3 and TRBJ1-1; maybe TRBD1 (5 bases). This CDR3 comprises 14 residues. CDR1 is SGHTA, CDR2 FQGTGA, per germline. The CDR3 DNA is TGTGCCAGCAGCTTAACCCGACAGAACACTGAAGCCTTCTTT. As protein: CASSLTRQNTEAFF. The complete variable domain, with remaining parts taken from reference TRBV7-3 and TRBJ1-1, reads GAGVSQTPSNKVTEKGKYVELRCDPISGHTALYWYRQSLGQGPEFLIYFQGTGAADDSGLPNDRFFAVRPEGSVSTLKIQRTERGDSAVYLCASSLTRQNTEAFFGQGTRLTVV.

The V and J genes are TRBV18 and TRBJ2-2; no reliable D call. V was shortened by 9 bases and J by 5 bases, with 19 bases between the two germline ends. The CDR3 runs to 15 residues. Germline CDR1 and CDR2: KGHSH and LQKENI. CDR3 DNA sequence: TGTGCCAGTTTACCGCCAGCTGCCCAGACCGGGGAGCTGTTTTTT. Its protein product is CASLPPAAQTGELFF.

The V and J genes are TRBV7-9 and TRBJ2-7; 8 bases match TRBD1. The CDR3 is 14 residues long. Trimming took 5 bases from V and 2 from J; bases not matched to a gene: 5. Germline assignment: CDR1 SEHNR and CDR2 FQNEAQ (reference sequence). CDR3 amino acids: CASSPSGQAYEQYF. As DNA, the CDR3 is TGTGCCAGCAGCCCCTCGGGACAGGCCTACGAGCAGTACTTC. Full variable domain (outside the CDR3, taken from reference TRBV7-9 and TRBJ2-7): DTGVSQNPRHKITKRGQNVTFRCDPISEHNRLYWYRQTLGQGPEFLTYFQNEAQLEKSRLLSDRFSAERPKGSFSTLEIQRTEQGDSAMYLCASSPSGQAYEQYFGPGTRLTVT.

V and J are TRBV27 and TRBJ2-7; 7 positions agree with TRBD1. CDR3 length equals 15 residues. V lost 4 bases and J lost 0; bases outside the gene matches: 6. Germline lookup yields CDR1 MNHEY and CDR2 SMNVEV (reference sequence). The CDR3 DNA is TGTGCCAGCAGTTCACAGGGGTTATCCTCCTACGAGCAGTACTTC. It translates to CASSSQGLSSYEQYF.

The chain carries TRBV25-1 and TRBJ1-4; tentative D call: TRBD1 (6 bases). The V gene lost 2 bases and the J gene lost 8 bases, with 18 bases spanning the gap. This CDR3 is built from 16 residues. Germline loops: CDR1 MGHDK, CDR2 SYGVNS. The CDR3 region is CASSEGGAGPGEKLFF. The CDR3 DNA is TGTGCCAGCAGTGAAGGGGGGGCAGGGCCAGGCGAAAAACTGTTTTTT.

The CDR3 DNA follows: TGTGCCAGCAGCCGAGGGTATTACGAGCAGTACTTC. Translated: CASSRGYYEQYF. J is TRBJ2-7 and V is TRBV6-6; perhaps TRBD2 as D (5 bases). Germline CDR1 is MNHNY and CDR2 is SVGAGI (reference sequence). The CDR3 loop spans 12 amino acids. Trimming took 6 bases from V and 4 from J, leaving 10 bases between them.

CDR3 DNA: TGTGCCAGCAGGATGGGACAGGAAGCTTTCTTT. It codes for CASRMGQEAFF. The V call is TRBV2, the J call TRBJ1-1, with 7 bases that match TRBD1. CDR1 is SNHLY, CDR2 FYNNEI, per germline. The CDR3 is 11 amino acids. The junction had 3 bases not matched to a gene; V was cut back by 6 bases and J by 8 bases.

The chain recombines TRBV6-4 with TRBJ1-6; D uncertain. The CDR3 is made up of 12 amino acids. Trimming left V 2 bases short and J 9 bases short, with 5 bases between. Germline CDR1 MRHNA, CDR2 SNTAGT. The CDR3 DNA reads as TGTGCCAGCAGTGACGGTTTTTCACCCCTCCACTTT. It yields the protein CASSDGFSPLHF.

The J gene is TRBJ1-3, the V gene TRBV5-6; possibly TRBD1 for D (5 bases). CDR1 and CDR2 from the germline V gene are SGHDT and YYEEEE. Trimming pared 0 bases from V and 1 base from J, leaving 5 bases between. CDR3 length: 14 amino acids. The CDR3, as DNA: TGTGCCAGCAGCTTGGCAGGGTCTGGAAACACCATATATTTT. It translates to CASSLAGSGNTIYF.

The chain couples TRBV19 to TRBJ1-2; tentatively, D is TRBD1 (6 bases). Germline CDR1 LNHDA, CDR2 SQIVND (reference sequence). The CDR3 has 15 residues. V was pared by 1 base and J by 2 bases, with 11 bases between. The CDR3 nucleotides are TGTGCCAGTAGTATAGTGAGTCAGGGGAACTATGGCTACACCTTC. Its translation is CASSIVSQGNYGYTF.

This clone occurred once. V gene TRBV7-9 combines with J gene TRBJ2-1; either TRBD1 or TRBD2 may fit D (5 bases each). Trimming pared 4 bases from V and 6 bases from J, leaving 13 bases between. Germline V gene lookup returns CDR1 SEHNR and CDR2 FQNEAQ (reference sequence). The CDR3 is made up of 14 amino acids. Here the CDR3 DNA reads TGTGCCAGCAGCTCCGGGACGGTCCCCAATGAGCAGTTCTTC. This sequence encodes CASSSGTVPNEQFF.

The rearrangement uses TRBV6-5 and TRBJ2-3; D gene ambiguous. The CDR3 extends over 10 amino acids. Germline V gives CDR1 MNHEY, CDR2 SVGAGI. The V and J ends lost 7 bases and 6 bases respectively, with 5 bases between them. In nucleotides, the CDR3 is TGTGCCAGCATGGGGGATACGCAGTATTTT. Its protein is CASMGDTQYF.

The chain is built from TRBV7-3 and TRBJ2-3; 8 bases fit TRBD1. Per germline, CDR1 SGHTA and CDR2 FQGTGA. Trimming took 4 bases from V and 2 from J; bases not matched to a gene: 8. This CDR3 has 16 amino acids. This chain's CDR3 is CASSSGQGRNTDTQYF. Here the CDR3 DNA reads TGTGCCAGCAGCTCAGGACAGGGCCGTAACACAGATACGCAGTATTTT. Together with reference TRBV7-3 and TRBJ2-3, the CDR3 gives the full variable domain: GAGVSQTPSNKVTEKGKYVELRCDPISGHTALYWYRQSLGQGPEFLIYFQGTGAADDSGLPNDRFFAVRPEGSVSTLKIQRTERGDSAVYLCASSSGQGRNTDTQYFGPGTRLTVL.

The V call is TRBV9, the J call TRBJ2-7; possible D gene TRBD2, 6 bases. There are 14 residues in the CDR3. CDR1 and CDR2 from the germline V gene are SGDLS and YYNGEE. V gave up 4 bases and J gave up 2 bases, with 13 bases separating them. The CDR3 loop is CASSPQTGAYEQYF. The CDR3 DNA reads as TGTGCCAGCAGCCCCCAAACGGGAGCCTACGAGCAGTACTTC.

The chain employs TRBV5-1 and TRBJ2-3, with TRBD2 identical over 7 bases. In germline, CDR1 is SGHRS, CDR2 YFSETQ. CDR3 length equals 14 residues. Trimming took 5 bases from V and 4 from J; bases not matched to a gene: 7. The CDR3 is CASSSGSGPDTQYF. The CDR3 nucleotides read TGCGCCAGCAGTAGCGGGTCCGGCCCAGATACGCAGTATTTT.

The rearrangement links TRBV7-3 to TRBJ2-3; 12 bases agree with TRBD2. The CDR3 is made up of 14 amino acids. After removal of 8 bases from V and 8 bases from J, the junction contained 8 bases not matched to a gene. Germline V gene data show CDR1 as SGHTA and CDR2 as FQGTGA. The CDR3 DNA follows: TGTGCCAGCCGACTAGCGGGAGATGTGGGTACGCAGTATTTT. Its protein product is CASRLAGDVGTQYF.

The V and J genes are TRBV11-2 and TRBJ2-7; the D is unclear. Trimming stripped 5 bases from V and 6 bases from J, with 17 bases between. Germline V gives CDR1 SGHAT, CDR2 FQNNGV. The CDR3 length is 14 residues. CDR3 region: CASSAQDLRIEQYF. The DNA of the CDR3 is TGTGCCAGCAGCGCCCAGGACCTGAGAATCGAGCAGTACTTC.

The chain links TRBV6-5 to TRBJ2-7; a possible D gene is TRBD1 (5 bases). V was cut by 0 bases and J by 7 bases, with 10 bases left in between. This CDR3 contains 13 residues. The germline CDR1 and CDR2 sequences are MNHEY and SVGAGI. This chain's CDR3 is CASSYSEYREQYF. In DNA form, the CDR3 reads TGTGCCAGCAGTTACTCGGAGTACAGGGAGCAGTACTTC.

This CDR3 reads CASSRQFRETQYF. CDR3 DNA sequence: TGTGCCAGCAGTCGACAGTTCAGGGAGACCCAGTACTTC. The rearrangement uses TRBV27 and TRBJ2-5; the D gene is possibly TRBD1 (5 bases). The CDR3 consists of 13 residues. Germline V gene lookup returns CDR1 MNHEY and CDR2 SMNVEV (reference sequence). Deletions cut 5 bases from V and 5 bases from J, with 12 bases between.

This clone has only one observation. The chain carries TRBV4-2 and TRBJ2-7, with a tentative D call TRBD2 (6 bases). With 0 bases removed from V and 1 base from J, the gap between germline ends came to 13 bases. Per the germline V gene, CDR1 is LGHNA and CDR2 is YNFKEQ. CDR3 length: 16 residues. Here the CDR3 reads CASSQDQGSGSYEQYF. The CDR3 bases are TGTGCCAGCAGCCAAGATCAAGGTAGCGGTTCCTACGAGCAGTACTTC.